These 26 T cell receptor beta chains were sequenced from one sample in a study of cytomegalovirus exposure and HLA in healthy donors. The PCR ran on 60 Vbeta and 13 Jbeta primers. Data came from immunoSEQ multiplex PCR; TCRdb stores just in-frame clones and leaves some out. The sample lists about 150,000 clones, 65% to 85% occurring once. The sample taken for sequencing was PBMCs. The receptors come from a male donor in good health and CMV-seronegative.

The chain recombines TRBV6-6 with TRBJ2-5; 7 nucleotides align to TRBD2. The closer fit of TRBJ2-7 to the DNA end suggests the J call may be wrong. The germline V gene has CDR1 MNHNY and CDR2 SVGAGI (reference sequence). The CDR3 totals 13 residues. For the CDR3, the DNA is TGTGCCACCCAGTACGGGGAGGGGTACGAGCAGTACTTC. Amino acid sequence: CATQYGEGYEQYF.

The table lists this clone with a count of one. The chain combines TRBV5-4 with TRBJ1-1; 8 nucleotides match TRBD1. After removal of 5 bases from V and 5 bases from J, the junction contained 11 bases not matched to a gene. The germline gives CDR1 SGHNT, CDR2 YYREEE (reference sequence). The CDR3 has 15 residues. CDR3 in DNA: TGTGCCAGCAGTCCTAGACAGGGGTCCGGGACTGAAGCTTTCTTT. Protein product: CASSPRQGSGTEAFF.

This clone is a singleton in its sample. This sequence joins TRBV30 and TRBJ2-7; D ambiguous. Germline-derived CDR1 and CDR2 are GTSNPN and SVGIG (reference sequence). The CDR3 has 13 amino acids. Trimming stripped 5 bases from V and 0 bases from J, with 11 bases between. The CDR3 is CAWGSEVSYEQYF. Written as DNA, the CDR3 is TGTGCCTGGGGCTCCGAAGTCTCCTACGAGCAGTACTTC.

V is TRBV28 and J is TRBJ2-7; TRBD1 agrees at 12 bases. V shed 6 bases and J 4 bases; nucleotides not matched to a gene: 10. The CDR3 sequence is 16 residues long. Germline V CDR1 and CDR2: MDHEN, SYDVKM. In nucleotides, the CDR3 is TGTGCCAGCAGCACATCCGGGACAGGGGGCAGGTACGAGCAGTACTTC. Its translation: CASSTSGTGGRYEQYF.

The V gene is TRBV7-6, the J gene TRBJ2-7; no definite D call. The CDR3 sequence is 13 residues long. V was cut by 1 base and J by 4 bases, with 8 bases left in between. Germline values: CDR1 SGHVS, CDR2 FNYEAQ. CDR3 coding DNA: TGTGCCAGCAGCTTAGGAGAGACTTACGAGCAGTACTTC. This sequence encodes CASSLGETYEQYF.

The chain is built from TRBV7-9 and TRBJ2-5, with TRBD2 matching 7 bases. V shed 5 bases, J shed 4 bases, and the junction held 10 bases outside the gene matches. The germline V gene encodes CDR1 SEHNR and CDR2 FQNEAQ (reference sequence). CDR3 length: 15 amino acids. In DNA form, the CDR3 reads TGTGCCAGCAGCCCTGGCCTAGCGGTGGGAGAGACCCAGTACTTC. It yields the protein CASSPGLAVGETQYF.

The V and J genes are TRBV5-1 and TRBJ2-7; 13 bases agree with TRBD2. Germline V gene data show CDR1 as SGHRS and CDR2 as YFSETQ. The CDR3 runs to 17 residues. With 4 bases clipped from V and 3 bases from J, the junction kept 10 bases outside the gene matches. The CDR3 DNA reads TGCGCCAGCAGCCGCTCCCGACTAGCGGGGGGTAGCTACGAGCAGTACTTC. It translates to CASSRSRLAGGSYEQYF.

The chain uses TRBV7-2 and TRBJ1-1; possibly TRBD1 for D (5 bases). Germline loops: CDR1 SGHTA, CDR2 FQGNSA. V lost 5 bases to trimming and J lost 0 bases, with 13 bases between them. The CDR3 consists of 15 residues. The CDR3 loop is CASSPTVTLNTEAFF. CDR3 nucleotide sequence: TGTGCCAGCAGCCCGACAGTCACGCTGAACACTGAAGCTTTCTTT.

The CDR3 DNA is TGCAGCGTCCAGGGACAGAGCTCCTACAATGAGCAGTTCTTC. Its protein is CSVQGQSSYNEQFF. The chain uses TRBV29-1 and TRBJ2-1, with 7 bases that match TRBD1. Germline values: CDR1 SQVTM, CDR2 ANQGSEA. This CDR3 contains 14 residues. V was clipped by 6 bases and J by 0 bases; unmatched bases: 5.

About this clone itself: At one of its ends the junction is not consistent with the germline gene, which may arise from a read error. The chain uses TRBV5-1 and TRBJ2-4; 7 bases align to TRBD1. CDR1 SGHRS and CDR2 YFSETQ come from the germline V gene. There are 14 residues in the CDR3. The CDR3 spells CASSSGTAQNSQYF. The CDR3, as DNA: TGCGCCAGCAGCTCCGGGACAGCTCAAAACAGTCAGTACTTC.

This rearrangement joins TRBV19 to TRBJ2-1; D is uncertain. The V end was cut by 6 bases, the J end by 6 bases, with 12 bases between. Germline loops: CDR1 LNHDA, CDR2 SQIVND (reference sequence). This CDR3 is 13 amino acids long. CDR3 in amino acids: CASRVTLSNEQFF. The CDR3 nucleotides are TGTGCCAGTAGGGTAACCCTAAGCAATGAGCAGTTCTTC.

The chain uses TRBV7-9 and TRBJ2-2, with D possibly matching TRBD2 (5 bases). CDR3 length equals 13 residues. The V gene's germline CDR1 is SEHNR and CDR2 FQNEAQ (reference sequence). The V end lost 5 bases, the J end lost 6 bases, and 10 bases lay between the germline ends. CDR3: CASSHPSSGELFF. Written as DNA, the CDR3 is TGTGCCAGCAGCCATCCTAGCTCCGGGGAGCTGTTTTTT. The full variable domain, its missing parts supplied by reference TRBV7-9 and TRBJ2-2, is DTGVSQNPRHKITKRGQNVTFRCDPISEHNRLYWYRQTLGQGPEFLTYFQNEAQLEKSRLLSDRFSAERPKGSFSTLEIQRTEQGDSAMYLCASSHPSSGELFFGEGSRLTVL.

The chain carries TRBV27 and TRBJ1-2, with 9 bases lining up with TRBD1. CDR1 is MNHEY and CDR2 is SMNVEV in the germline V gene (reference sequence). The CDR3 is made up of 17 amino acids. The junction had 18 bases not matched to a gene; V was cut back by 6 bases and J by 7 bases. CDR3 nucleotides: TGTGCCAGCAGAACCTATTATGGACCGGGACAGGGAGGTGGCTACACCTTC. Protein: CASRTYYGPGQGGGYTF.

The rearrangement joins TRBV4-1 to TRBJ2-5, with 12 bases matching TRBD2. Germline V gene data show CDR1 as MGHRA and CDR2 as YSYEKL. Germline trimming cut 1 base from V and 4 bases from J; bases unmatched to any gene: 4. The CDR3 runs 16 residues. The CDR3 nucleotides read TGCGCCAGCAGCCAAGGGGGACTAGCGGGTGGAGAGACCCAGTACTTC. Amino acids: CASSQGGLAGGETQYF.

The V and J genes are TRBV5-1 and TRBJ1-1; D remains unclear. This CDR3 region has 16 residues. Trimming removed 4 bases from V and 3 bases from J, with 19 bases in between. Germline assignment: CDR1 SGHRS and CDR2 YFSETQ. CDR3 loop: CASSTTREGKDTEAFF. CDR3 coding DNA: TGCGCCAGCAGCACCACTCGGGAGGGAAAGGACACTGAAGCTTTCTTT.

V usage is TRBV19 and J usage is TRBJ2-5, with D perhaps matching TRBD1 (5 bases). Trimming took 3 bases from V and 5 from J, leaving 16 bases between them. The CDR3 consists of 15 residues. Germline V gives CDR1 LNHDA, CDR2 SQIVND (reference sequence). The CDR3 sequence is CASSMVPGPWETQYF. For the CDR3, the DNA is TGTGCCAGTAGTATGGTTCCAGGGCCATGGGAGACCCAGTACTTC. The whole variable domain, remainder taken from reference TRBV19 and TRBJ2-5, is DGGITQSPKYLFRKEGQNVTLSCEQNLNHDAMYWYRQDPGQGLRLIYYSQIVNDFQKGDIAEGYSVSREKKESFPLTVTSAQKNPTAFYLCASSMVPGPWETQYFGPGTRLLVL.

The gene calls are TRBV25-1 and TRBJ2-2; maybe TRBD2 (5 bases). The germline CDR1 and CDR2 sequences are MGHDK and SYGVNS. Trimming removed 7 bases at V and 1 base at J, with 10 bases between. The CDR3 length is 14 residues. CDR3 in amino acids: CASTPRGNTGELFF. CDR3 nucleotides: TGTGCCAGCACCCCTCGGGGGAACACCGGGGAGCTGTTTTTT.

This chain joins TRBV7-2 and TRBJ2-3; tentative D call: TRBD1 (6 bases). Trimming shortened V by 6 bases and J by 2 bases, and 21 bases separated the two germline ends. The V gene's germline CDR1 is SGHTA and CDR2 FQGNSA. The CDR3 is 17 amino acids. CDR3 coding DNA: TGTGCCAGCAGAACGGCACACAGGGACCCAATCACAGATACGCAGTATTTT. It specifies CASRTAHRDPITDTQYF.

The sample holds one count of this clone. This chain joins TRBV27 and TRBJ1-1; D may be TRBD1 (6 bases). CDR3 length: 13 amino acids. Between the trimmed V and J ends, which lost 5 bases and 10 bases, there was a span of 17 bases. CDR1 and CDR2 from the germline V gene are MNHEY and SMNVEV (reference sequence). CDR3 in amino acids: CASSTHREGRAFF. Here the CDR3 DNA reads TGTGCCAGCAGTACCCACAGGGAGGGTAGAGCTTTCTTT.

The chain has TRBV9 and TRBJ2-1; 11 bases line up with TRBD2. Looked up from germline, CDR1 is SGDLS and CDR2 is YYNGEE. The CDR3 has 16 residues. V trimming: 3 bases; J trimming: 4 bases; junction bases outside the gene matches: 6. CDR3 DNA: TGTGCCAGCAGCGCGACTAGCGGGGCGACTTACAATGAGCAGTTCTTC. Translation gives CASSATSGATYNEQFF.

V gene TRBV6-1 combines with J gene TRBJ1-2, with no clear D. V shed 2 bases and J shed 0 bases, with 19 bases lying between them. Germline V gene data show CDR1 as MNHNS and CDR2 as SASEGT. CDR3 size: 18 residues. CDR3 protein: CASSEKGPSTLANYGYTF. The CDR3 region has the DNA TGTGCCAGCAGTGAAAAGGGCCCTAGTACACTAGCTAACTATGGCTACACCTTC.

The V and J genes are TRBV2 and TRBJ2-1; D not resolved. The V end was cut by 6 bases, the J end by 7 bases, with 4 bases between. The CDR3 is made up of 10 amino acids. From germline, CDR1 is SNHLY and CDR2 FYNNEI. The CDR3 protein is CASRQNEQFF. CDR3 nucleotide sequence: TGTGCCAGCAGGCAGAATGAGCAGTTCTTC.

The V gene is TRBV30, the J gene TRBJ2-5; a weak D match, TRBD2 (6 bases). TRBJ2-7 explains the end of the DNA better; the J call may be wrong. This CDR3 contains 14 residues. In germline, CDR1 is GTSNPN, CDR2 SVGIG (reference sequence). As DNA, the CDR3 is TGTGCCTGGAGTCACGGGAGTCCTTCCTACGAGCAGTACTTC. This gives the protein CAWSHGSPSYEQYF.

The V call is TRBV5-1, the J call TRBJ1-1; D gene ambiguous. The CDR3 totals 16 residues. The germline V gene has CDR1 SGHRS and CDR2 YFSETQ. V gave up 0 bases and J gave up 1 base, with 13 bases separating them. CDR3 nucleotide sequence: TGCGCCAGCAGCTTGGGCCCGAGGCGAAAGAACACTGAAGCTTTCTTT. It encodes CASSLGPRRKNTEAFF.

This clone was observed a handful of times. The chain is built from TRBV25-1 and TRBJ1-5, with 10 bases that match TRBD1. This CDR3 is 14 amino acids long. Germline CDR1 MGHDK, CDR2 SYGVNS. With V trimmed by 4 bases and J by 8 bases, 5 bases remained unmatched. Written as DNA, the CDR3 is TGTGCCAGCAGTGGGGACAGGGGAATGGAGCCCCAGCATTTT. Its translation is CASSGDRGMEPQHF.

Here the CDR3 reads CASSRTPFLNTEAFF. In nucleotides, the CDR3 is TGCGCCAGCAGCAGGACACCCTTCCTGAACACTGAAGCTTTCTTT. This chain uses TRBV5-1 with TRBJ1-1, with D perhaps TRBD1 (5 bases). CDR3 length: 15 residues. Germline V gene sequence: CDR1 SGHRS, CDR2 YFSETQ. Trimming cost V 4 bases and J 0 bases, with 13 bases left between them.